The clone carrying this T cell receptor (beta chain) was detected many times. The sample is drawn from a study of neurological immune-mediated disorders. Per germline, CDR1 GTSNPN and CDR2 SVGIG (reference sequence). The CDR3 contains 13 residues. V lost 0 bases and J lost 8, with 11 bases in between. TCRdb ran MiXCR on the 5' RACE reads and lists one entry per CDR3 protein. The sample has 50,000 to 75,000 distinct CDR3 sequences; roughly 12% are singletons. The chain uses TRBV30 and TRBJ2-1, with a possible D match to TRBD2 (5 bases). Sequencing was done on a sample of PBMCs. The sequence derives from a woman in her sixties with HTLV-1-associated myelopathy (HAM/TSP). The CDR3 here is CAWSVVLGHEQFF. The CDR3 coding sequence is TGTGCCTGGAGTGTAGTACTAGGTCATGAGCAGTTCTTC.